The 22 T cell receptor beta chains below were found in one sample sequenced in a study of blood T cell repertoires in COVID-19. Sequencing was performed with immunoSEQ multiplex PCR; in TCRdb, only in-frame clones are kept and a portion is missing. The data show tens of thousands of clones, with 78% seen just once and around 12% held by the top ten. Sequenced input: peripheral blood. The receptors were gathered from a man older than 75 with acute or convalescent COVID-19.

The CDR3 DNA is TGTGCCAGCAGAGTCTTAGAGGCAGACGAAAAACTGTTTTTT. Amino acid sequence: CASRVLEADEKLFF. The rearrangement uses TRBV2 and TRBJ1-4; no firm D call. The V gene's germline CDR1 is SNHLY and CDR2 FYNNEI. This CDR3 is 14 amino acids long. V was clipped by 6 bases and J by 8 bases, with 16 bases between them. Full variable domain (rest looked up from reference TRBV2 and TRBJ1-4): EPEVTQTPSHQVTQMGQEVILRCVPISNHLYFYWYRQILGQKVEFLVSFYNNEISEKSEIFDDQFSVERPDGSNFTLKIRSTKLEDSAMYFCASRVLEADEKLFFGSGTQLSVL.

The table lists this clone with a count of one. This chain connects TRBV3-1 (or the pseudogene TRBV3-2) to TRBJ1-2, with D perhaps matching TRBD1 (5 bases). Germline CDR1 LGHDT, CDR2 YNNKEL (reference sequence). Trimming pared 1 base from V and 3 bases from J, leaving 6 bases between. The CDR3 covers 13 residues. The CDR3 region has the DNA TGTGCCAGCAGCCAAGTGACAGACTATGGCTACACCTTC. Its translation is CASSQVTDYGYTF.

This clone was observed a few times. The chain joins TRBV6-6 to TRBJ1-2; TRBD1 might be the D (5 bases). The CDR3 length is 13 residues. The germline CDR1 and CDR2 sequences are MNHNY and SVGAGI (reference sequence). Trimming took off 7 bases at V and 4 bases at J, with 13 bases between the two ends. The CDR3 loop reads CASTMGGSYGYTF. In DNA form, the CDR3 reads TGTGCCAGCACCATGGGGGGGAGCTATGGCTACACCTTC.

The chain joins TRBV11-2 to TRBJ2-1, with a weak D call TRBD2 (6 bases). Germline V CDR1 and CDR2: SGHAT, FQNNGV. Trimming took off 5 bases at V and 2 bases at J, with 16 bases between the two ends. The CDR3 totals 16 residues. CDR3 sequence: CASSRNSLAPYNEQFF. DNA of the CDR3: TGTGCCAGCAGCCGCAACTCCCTAGCGCCCTACAATGAGCAGTTCTTC.

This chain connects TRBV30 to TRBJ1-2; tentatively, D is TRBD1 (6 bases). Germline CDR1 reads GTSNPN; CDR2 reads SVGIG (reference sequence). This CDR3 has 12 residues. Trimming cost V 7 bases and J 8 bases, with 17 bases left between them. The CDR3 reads CAFGTKGLGYTF. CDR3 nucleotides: TGTGCCTTCGGGACAAAAGGACTGGGCTACACCTTC.

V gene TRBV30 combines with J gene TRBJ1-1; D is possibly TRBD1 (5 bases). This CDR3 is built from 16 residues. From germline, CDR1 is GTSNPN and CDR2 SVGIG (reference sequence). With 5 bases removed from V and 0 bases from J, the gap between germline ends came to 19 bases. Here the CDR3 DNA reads TGTGCCTGGGTGGACAAGCAACTACTCATGAACACTGAAGCTTTCTTT. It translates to CAWVDKQLLMNTEAFF.

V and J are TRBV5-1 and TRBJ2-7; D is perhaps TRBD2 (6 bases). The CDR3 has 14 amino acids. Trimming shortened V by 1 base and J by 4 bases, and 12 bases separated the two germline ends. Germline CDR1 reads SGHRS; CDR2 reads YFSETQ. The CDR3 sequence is CASSLSGDRYEQYF. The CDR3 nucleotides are TGCGCCAGCAGCTTGTCGGGAGATCGGTACGAGCAGTACTTC. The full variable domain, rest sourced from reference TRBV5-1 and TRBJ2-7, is KAGVTQTPRYLIKTRGQQVTLSCSPISGHRSVSWYQQTPGQGLQFLFEYFSETQRNKGNFPGRFSGRQFSNSRSEMNVSTLELGDSALYLCASSLSGDRYEQYFGPGTRLTVT.

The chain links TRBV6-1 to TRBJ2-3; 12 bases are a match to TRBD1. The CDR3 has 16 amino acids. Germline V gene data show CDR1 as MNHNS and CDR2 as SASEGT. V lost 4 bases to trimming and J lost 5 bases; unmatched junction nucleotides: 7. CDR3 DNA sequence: TGTGCCAGCAGTGGCCTGCGGGACAGGGGGCGAGATACGCAGTATTTT. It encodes CASSGLRDRGRDTQYF.

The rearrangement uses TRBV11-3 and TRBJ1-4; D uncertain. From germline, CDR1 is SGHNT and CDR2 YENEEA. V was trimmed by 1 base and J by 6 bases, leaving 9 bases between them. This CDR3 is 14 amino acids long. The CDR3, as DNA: TGTGCCAGCAGCTTAGGCGGAGGAGATGAAAAACTGTTTTTT. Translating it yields CASSLGGGDEKLFF.

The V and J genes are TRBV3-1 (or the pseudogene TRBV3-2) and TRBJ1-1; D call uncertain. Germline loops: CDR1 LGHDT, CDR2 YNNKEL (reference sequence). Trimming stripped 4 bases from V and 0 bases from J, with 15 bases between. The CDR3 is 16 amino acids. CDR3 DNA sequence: TGTGCCAGCAGCCCCCGGAGAGGAGCCATGAACACTGAAGCTTTCTTT. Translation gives CASSPRRGAMNTEAFF.

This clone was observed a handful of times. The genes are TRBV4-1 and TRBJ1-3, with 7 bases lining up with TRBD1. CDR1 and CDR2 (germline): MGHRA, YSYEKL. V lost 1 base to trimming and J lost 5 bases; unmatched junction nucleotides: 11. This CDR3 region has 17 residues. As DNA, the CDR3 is TGCGCCAGCAGCCAAGGGGCCCCGACAGGGCGAAGAAACACCATATATTTT. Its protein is CASSQGAPTGRRNTIYF.

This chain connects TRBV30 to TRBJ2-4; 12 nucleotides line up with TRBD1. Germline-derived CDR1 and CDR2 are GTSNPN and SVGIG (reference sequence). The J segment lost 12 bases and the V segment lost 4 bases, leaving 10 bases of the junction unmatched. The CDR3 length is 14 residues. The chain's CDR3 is CAWNPTGTGGHQYF. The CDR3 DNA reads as TGTGCCTGGAATCCTACCGGGACAGGGGGCCATCAGTACTTC.

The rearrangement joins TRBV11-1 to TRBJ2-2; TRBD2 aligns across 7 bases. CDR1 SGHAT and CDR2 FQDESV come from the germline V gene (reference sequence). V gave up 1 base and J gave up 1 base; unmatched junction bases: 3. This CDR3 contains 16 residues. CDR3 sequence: CASSLGASGNTGELFF. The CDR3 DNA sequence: TGTGCCAGCAGCTTAGGGGCTAGCGGGAACACCGGGGAGCTGTTTTTT.

CDR3 nucleotide sequence: TGTGCCAGCAGCCATTACAGGGTAGGGGACACTGAAGCTTTCTTT. Its translation: CASSHYRVGDTEAFF. The chain employs TRBV7-6 and TRBJ1-1; TRBD1 might be the D (6 bases). There are 15 residues in the CDR3. Germline CDR1 reads SGHVS; CDR2 reads FNYEAQ. Trimming left V 5 bases short and J 3 bases short, with 16 bases between. Variable domain in full (rest from reference TRBV7-6 and TRBJ1-1): GAGVSQSPRYKVTKRGQDVALRCDPISGHVSLYWYRQALGQGPEFLTYFNYEAQQDKSGLPNDRFSAERPEGSISTLTIQRTEQRDSAMYRCASSHYRVGDTEAFFGQGTRLTVV.

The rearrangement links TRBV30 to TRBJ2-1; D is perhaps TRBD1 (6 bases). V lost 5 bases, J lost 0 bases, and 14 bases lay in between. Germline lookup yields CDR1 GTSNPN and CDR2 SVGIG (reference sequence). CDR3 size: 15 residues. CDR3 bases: TGTGCCTGGGAAGGGAACAGGGTCTCCTACAATGAGCAGTTCTTC. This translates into CAWEGNRVSYNEQFF.

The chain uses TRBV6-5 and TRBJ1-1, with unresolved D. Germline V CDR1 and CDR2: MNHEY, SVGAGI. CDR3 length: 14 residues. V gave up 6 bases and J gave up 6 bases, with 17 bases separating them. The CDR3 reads CASSDRGGRAEAFF. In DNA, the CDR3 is TGTGCCAGCAGCGATCGGGGAGGGCGGGCTGAAGCTTTCTTT.

The CDR3 DNA follows: TGTGCCAGCAGCTTAGATCACAGGTACAATGAGCAGTTCTTC. As protein: CASSLDHRYNEQFF. The rearrangement links TRBV11-3 to TRBJ2-1; a possible D gene is TRBD1 (5 bases). V lost 0 bases and J lost 4, with 7 bases in between. Germline CDR1 SGHNT, CDR2 YENEEA. This CDR3 is 14 amino acids long.

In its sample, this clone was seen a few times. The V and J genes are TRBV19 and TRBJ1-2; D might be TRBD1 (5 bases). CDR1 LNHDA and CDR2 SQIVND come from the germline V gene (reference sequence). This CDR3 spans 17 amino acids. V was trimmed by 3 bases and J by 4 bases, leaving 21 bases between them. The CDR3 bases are TGTGCCAGTAGTATCTCGTGGCACGGGGGAGTGAGCTATGGCTACACCTTC. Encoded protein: CASSISWHGGVSYGYTF.

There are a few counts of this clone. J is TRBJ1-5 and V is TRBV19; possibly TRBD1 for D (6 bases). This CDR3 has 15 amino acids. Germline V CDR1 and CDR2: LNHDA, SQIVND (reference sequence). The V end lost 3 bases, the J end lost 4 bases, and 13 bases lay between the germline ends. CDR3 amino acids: CASSMTGPSNQPQHF. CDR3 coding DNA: TGTGCCAGTAGTATGACAGGCCCTTCGAATCAGCCCCAGCATTTT.

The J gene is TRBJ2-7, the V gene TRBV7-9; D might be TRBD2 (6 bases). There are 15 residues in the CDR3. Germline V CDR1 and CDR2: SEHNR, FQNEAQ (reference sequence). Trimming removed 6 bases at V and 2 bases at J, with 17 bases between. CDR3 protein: CASSSPRGATYEQYF. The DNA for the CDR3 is TGTGCCAGCAGTTCCCCCCGCGGGGCGACCTACGAGCAGTACTTC. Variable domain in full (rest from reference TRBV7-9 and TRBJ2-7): DTGVSQNPRHKITKRGQNVTFRCDPISEHNRLYWYRQTLGQGPEFLTYFQNEAQLEKSRLLSDRFSAERPKGSFSTLEIQRTEQGDSAMYLCASSSPRGATYEQYFGPGTRLTVT.

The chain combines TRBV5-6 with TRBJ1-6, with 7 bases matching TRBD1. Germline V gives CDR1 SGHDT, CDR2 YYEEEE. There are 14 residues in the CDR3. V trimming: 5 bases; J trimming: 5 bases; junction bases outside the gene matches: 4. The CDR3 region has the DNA TGTGCCAGCAGAACCGGGACAGATAATTCACCCCTCCACTTT. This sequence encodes CASRTGTDNSPLHF. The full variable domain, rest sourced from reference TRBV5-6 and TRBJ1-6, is DAGVTQSPTHLIKTRGQQVTLRCSPKSGHDTVSWYQQALGQGPQFIFQYYEEEERQRGNFPDRFSGHQFPNYSSELNVNALLLGDSALYLCASRTGTDNSPLHFGNGTRLTVT.

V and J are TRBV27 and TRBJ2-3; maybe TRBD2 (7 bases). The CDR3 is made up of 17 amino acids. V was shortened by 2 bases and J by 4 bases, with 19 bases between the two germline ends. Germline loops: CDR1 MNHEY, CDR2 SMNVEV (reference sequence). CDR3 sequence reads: CASSLLGAGALADTQYF. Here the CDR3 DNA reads TGTGCCAGCAGTTTACTCGGTGCGGGGGCGCTTGCAGATACGCAGTATTTT.